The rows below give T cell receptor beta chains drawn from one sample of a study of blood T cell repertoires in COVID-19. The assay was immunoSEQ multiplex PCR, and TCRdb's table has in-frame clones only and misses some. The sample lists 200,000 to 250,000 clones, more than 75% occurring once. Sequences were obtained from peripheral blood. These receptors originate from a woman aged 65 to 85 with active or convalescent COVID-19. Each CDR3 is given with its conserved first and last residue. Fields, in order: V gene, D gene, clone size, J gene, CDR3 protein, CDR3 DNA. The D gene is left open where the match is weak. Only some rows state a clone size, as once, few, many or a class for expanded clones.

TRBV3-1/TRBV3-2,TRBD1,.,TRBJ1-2,CASSSGQGRYGYTF,TGTGCCAGCAGTAGTGGACAGGGGAGGTATGGCTACACCTTC
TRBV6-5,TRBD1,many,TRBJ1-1,CASRGTGVNTEAFF,TGTGCCAGCAGGGGGACAGGGGTGAACACTGAAGCTTTCTTT
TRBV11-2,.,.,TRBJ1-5,CASSEDRPNQPQHF,TGTGCCAGCAGCGAGGACAGACCCAATCAGCCCCAGCATTTT
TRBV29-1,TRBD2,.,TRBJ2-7,CSVTSGGAYEQYF,TGCAGCGTTACTAGCGGGGGAGCCTACGAGCAGTACTTC
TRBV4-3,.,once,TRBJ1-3,CASSRTGKSSGNTIYF,TGCGCCAGCAGCCGAACAGGGAAGAGCTCTGGAAACACCATATATTTT
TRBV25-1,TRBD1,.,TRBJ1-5,CASSESQGVGNQPQHF,TGTGCCAGCAGTGAGAGCCAGGGGGTCGGGAATCAGCCCCAGCATTTT
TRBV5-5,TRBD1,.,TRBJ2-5,CASSLAPGQGVQETQYF,TGTGCCAGCAGCTTGGCTCCGGGACAGGGGGTTCAAGAGACCCAGTACTTC
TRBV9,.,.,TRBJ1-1,CASSDLLPGSEAFF,TGTGCCAGCAGCGACTTATTGCCGGGGTCTGAAGCTTTCTTT
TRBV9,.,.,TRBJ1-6,CASSVEAKRNSPLHF,TGTGCCAGCAGCGTAGAAGCGAAAAGGAATTCACCCCTCCACTTT
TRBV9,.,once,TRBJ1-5,CASSAQGLNQPQHF,TGTGCCAGCAGCGCACAGGGCCTAAATCAGCCCCAGCATTTT
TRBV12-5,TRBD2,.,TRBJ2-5,CASGLGLAGSQETQYF,TGTGCTAGTGGTTTAGGGCTAGCGGGGTCCCAAGAGACCCAGTACTTC
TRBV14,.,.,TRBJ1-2,CASRGGGNYGYTF,TGTGCCAGCAGAGGTGGAGGTAACTATGGCTACACCTTC
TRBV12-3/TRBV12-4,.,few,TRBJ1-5,CASTETMHQPQHF,TGTGCCAGCACAGAGACAATGCATCAGCCCCAGCATTTT
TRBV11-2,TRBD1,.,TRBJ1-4,CASSPRTGGEKLFF,TGTGCCAGCAGCCCTAGGACAGGGGGTGAAAAACTGTTTTTT
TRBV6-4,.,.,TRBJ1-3,CASRPSASSGNTIYF,TGTGCCAGCAGACCCTCCGCGAGCTCTGGAAACACCATATATTTT
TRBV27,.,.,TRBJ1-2,CASSLWGQDNYGYTF,TGTGCCAGCAGTTTATGGGGGCAGGATAACTATGGCTACACCTTC
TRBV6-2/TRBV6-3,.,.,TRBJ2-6,CASSSQGSLTF,TGTGCCAGCAGTTCCCAGGGATCACTGACTTTC
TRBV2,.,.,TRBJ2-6,CASSDFSSGANVLTF,TGTGCCAGCAGTGATTTTTCGTCTGGGGCCAACGTCCTGACTTTC
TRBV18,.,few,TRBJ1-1,CASSLGGGKNTEAFF,TGTGCCAGCTCACTTGGGGGAGGTAAGAACACTGAAGCTTTCTTT
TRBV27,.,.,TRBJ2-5,CASSLNRGAQETQYF,TGTGCCAGCAGTTTAAATCGGGGGGCACAAGAGACCCAGTACTTC
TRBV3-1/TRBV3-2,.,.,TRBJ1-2,CASSQVNQGLRANYGYTF,TGTGCCAGCAGCCAAGTGAATCAGGGACTGCGAGCTAACTATGGCTACACCTTC